Below are 26 T cell receptor beta chains sequenced from a single sample in a study of blood T cell repertoires in COVID-19. The repertoire was sequenced with immunoSEQ multiplex PCR; TCRdb's copy has only in-frame clones and lacks some. The data hold some 420,000 clones, with 75% to 90% observed a single time. Material for sequencing was PBMCs or T cells enriched from blood (not recorded which). The receptor set was obtained from a man younger than 45 who had recovered from COVID-19.

The chain combines TRBV28 with TRBJ1-5; D gene unclear. V gave up 2 bases and J gave up 11 bases, with 7 bases separating them. The CDR3 has 11 residues. Germline loops: CDR1 MDHEN, CDR2 SYDVKM. The CDR3 loop reads CASSLGLAQHF. CDR3 DNA: TGTGCCAGCAGTTTAGGCTTGGCCCAGCATTTT.

V gene TRBV19 combines with J gene TRBJ1-2, with unresolved D. Germline CDR1 LNHDA, CDR2 SQIVND (reference sequence). The V end lost 1 base, the J end lost 4 bases, and 13 bases lay between the germline ends. This CDR3 contains 15 residues. CDR3 coding DNA: TGTGCCAGTAGTATAGTTTCAGCGAACGTCTATGGCTACACCTTC. Amino acids: CASSIVSANVYGYTF. Looking up the rest from reference TRBV19 and TRBJ1-2 gives the full variable domain: DGGITQSPKYLFRKEGQNVTLSCEQNLNHDAMYWYRQDPGQGLRLIYYSQIVNDFQKGDIAEGYSVSREKKESFPLTVTSAQKNPTAFYLCASSIVSANVYGYTFGSGTRLTVV.

The V call is TRBV7-6, the J call TRBJ2-1, with 7 bases aligning to TRBD1. The germline gives CDR1 SGHVS, CDR2 FNYEAQ. The trim removed 1 base at V and 5 bases at J, leaving 5 bases unmatched. The CDR3 totals 15 residues. The CDR3: CASSLGQGRNNEQFF. The CDR3, as DNA: TGTGCCAGCAGCTTAGGACAGGGAAGGAACAATGAGCAGTTCTTC.

This clone has just one count. The chain has TRBV11-2 and TRBJ2-3; 10 nucleotides agree with TRBD2. CDR3 length: 17 residues. After removal of 0 bases from V and 2 bases from J, the junction contained 5 bases not matched to a gene. The V gene's germline CDR1 is SGHAT and CDR2 FQNNGV. The CDR3 sequence is CASSLEASGRFTDTQYF. CDR3 coding DNA: TGTGCCAGCAGCTTAGAAGCTAGCGGGAGATTCACAGATACGCAGTATTTT.

The chain has TRBV2 and TRBJ2-5, with 7 bases that match TRBD2. The junction had 9 bases not matched to a gene; V was cut back by 4 bases and J by 4 bases. Germline CDR1 and CDR2: SNHLY and FYNNEI. The CDR3 spans 15 residues. CDR3: CASSVGLAAAETQYF. The CDR3 nucleotides read TGTGCCAGCAGTGTTGGGCTAGCGGCAGCAGAGACCCAGTACTTC.

Here the CDR3 DNA reads TGTGCCAGCAGCCAAAGGGACAGGGGGTTTGGCTACTATGGCTACACCTTC. Its protein is CASSQRDRGFGYYGYTF. The V call is TRBV3-1 (or the pseudogene TRBV3-2), the J call TRBJ1-2, with 11 positions matching TRBD1. Germline V gene sequence: CDR1 LGHDT, CDR2 YNNKEL (reference sequence). V shed 2 bases, J shed 3 bases, and the junction held 8 bases outside the gene matches. The CDR3 sequence is 17 residues long.

The chain is built from TRBV10-1 and TRBJ2-7, with 8 bases matching TRBD1. Germline assignment: CDR1 WNHNN and CDR2 SYGVQD (reference sequence). CDR3 length: 15 residues. J lost 2 bases, V lost 3 bases, and 6 bases had no gene match. CDR3 nucleotide sequence: TGCGCCAGCAGTGATCCAGGGACAGGCACCTACGAGCAGTACTTC. This codes for CASSDPGTGTYEQYF.

This clone was observed a single time. The rearrangement joins TRBV4-1 to TRBJ2-3, with TRBD2 matching over 10 bases. Trimming cost V 2 bases and J 0 bases; bases outside gene matches: 5. The length of the CDR3 is 17 residues. The V gene's germline CDR1 is MGHRA and CDR2 YSYEKL. CDR3 sequence (DNA): TGCGCCAGCAGCCAAACCCCTAGCGGGGGAAGCACAGATACGCAGTATTTT. This sequence encodes CASSQTPSGGSTDTQYF.

J is TRBJ2-7 and V is TRBV28, with 12 bases matching TRBD1. This CDR3 spans 17 amino acids. Germline CDR1 MDHEN, CDR2 SYDVKM. The V gene end was trimmed by 2 bases and the J gene end by 6 bases; junction bases not matched to a gene: 11. The CDR3 is CASSLSGGTGGQSEQYF. CDR3 coding DNA: TGTGCCAGCAGTTTAAGTGGGGGGACAGGGGGCCAGAGCGAGCAGTACTTC.

This clone was seen once. This sample includes further DNA sequences coding for the same CDR3. As DNA, the CDR3 is TGTGCCAGCTCACCTCCGGGCAGGGGGCAAGAGACCCAGTACTTC. Translating it yields CASSPPGRGQETQYF. The genes are TRBV18 and TRBJ2-5, with 7 bases fitting TRBD1. There are 15 residues in the CDR3. Looked up from germline, CDR1 is KGHSH and CDR2 is LQKENI. V gave up 3 bases and J gave up 2 bases; unmatched junction bases: 6.

The genes are TRBV19 and TRBJ1-1; D is ambiguous. Trimming took 5 bases from V and 1 from J, leaving 8 bases between them. Germline CDR1 is LNHDA and CDR2 is SQIVND (reference sequence). The CDR3 spans 13 residues. The CDR3: CASSLQRNTEAFF. As DNA, the CDR3 is TGTGCCAGTAGTCTACAGAGGAACACTGAAGCTTTCTTT. The entire variable domain, with the rest obtained from reference TRBV19 and TRBJ1-1, is as follows: DGGITQSPKYLFRKEGQNVTLSCEQNLNHDAMYWYRQDPGQGLRLIYYSQIVNDFQKGDIAEGYSVSREKKESFPLTVTSAQKNPTAFYLCASSLQRNTEAFFGQGTRLTVV.

The chain is built from TRBV11-2 and TRBJ2-2, with D hard to call. CDR3 size: 14 residues. CDR1 is SGHAT, CDR2 FQNNGV, per germline. V was shortened by 1 base and J by 1 base, with 4 bases between the two germline ends. The CDR3 sequence is CASSLGGNTGELFF. CDR3 coding DNA: TGTGCCAGCAGCTTAGGAGGGAACACCGGGGAGCTGTTTTTT. The whole variable domain, filled in from reference TRBV11-2 and TRBJ2-2, reads EAGVAQSPRYKIIEKRQSVAFWCNPISGHATLYWYQQILGQGPKLLIQFQNNGVVDDSQLPKDRFSAERLKGVDSTLKIQPAKLEDSAVYLCASSLGGNTGELFFGEGSRLTVL.

The table lists this clone with a few counts. V and J are TRBV3-1 (or the pseudogene TRBV3-2) and TRBJ1-2; D remains unclear. Trimming shortened V by 1 base and J by 6 bases, and 15 bases separated the two germline ends. This CDR3 has 15 residues. CDR1 and CDR2 from the germline V gene are LGHDT and YNNKEL (reference sequence). Written as DNA, the CDR3 is TGTGCCAGCAGCCAAGTCGCGCCACCGCTCGATGGCTACACCTTC. It encodes CASSQVAPPLDGYTF.

Here the CDR3 reads CASSLAPSSDTQYF. CDR3 DNA: TGTGCCAGCAGCTTAGCCCCCTCCTCAGATACGCAGTATTTT. The chain uses TRBV7-2 and TRBJ2-3; D uncertain. Trimming stripped 0 bases from V and 4 bases from J, with 8 bases between. The CDR3 loop spans 14 amino acids. Per germline, CDR1 SGHTA and CDR2 FQGNSA.

The genes are TRBV5-6 and TRBJ1-2; 7 nucleotides agree with TRBD1. The CDR3 covers 14 residues. Germline V gene sequence: CDR1 SGHDT, CDR2 YYEEEE. With 4 bases clipped from V and 3 bases from J, the junction kept 6 bases outside the gene matches. The CDR3 bases are TGTGCCAGCAGCCCAGGACAGGACTACTATGGCTACACCTTC. Translation gives CASSPGQDYYGYTF.

Worth noting for this clone: Additional DNA sequences in this sample encode the identical CDR3. V usage is TRBV5-4 and J usage is TRBJ2-3, with 8 bases that match TRBD2. Germline V lookup: CDR1 SGHNT, CDR2 YYREEE (reference sequence). The CDR3 totals 14 residues. The junction had 0 bases not matched to a gene; V was cut back by 0 bases and J by 3 bases. In DNA, the CDR3 is TGTGCCAGCAGCTTGGGACTAGCGACAGATACGCAGTATTTT. It encodes CASSLGLATDTQYF.

V and J are TRBV7-9 and TRBJ2-2, with D possibly being TRBD1 (5 bases). This CDR3 spans 14 amino acids. Trimming took off 5 bases at V and 5 bases at J, with 12 bases between the two ends. Per germline, CDR1 SEHNR and CDR2 FQNEAQ (reference sequence). CDR3 region: CASSPTEKTGELFF. CDR3 DNA sequence: TGTGCCAGCAGCCCGACAGAGAAAACCGGGGAGCTGTTTTTT.

The chain employs TRBV3-1 (or the pseudogene TRBV3-2) and TRBJ2-1; no reliable D call. Germline V gene sequence: CDR1 LGHDT, CDR2 YNNKEL (reference sequence). This CDR3 has 16 amino acids. The ends were cut back, 1 base at V and 0 bases at J, with 10 bases in the middle. The CDR3 coding sequence is TGTGCCAGCAGCCAAGCAGCGCTTAGCTCCTACAATGAGCAGTTCTTC. This sequence encodes CASSQAALSSYNEQFF.

V is TRBV2 and J is TRBJ1-6; 8 nucleotides agree with TRBD1. This CDR3 is built from 13 residues. Germline V gene sequence: CDR1 SNHLY, CDR2 FYNNEI. J was trimmed by 8 bases and V by 5 bases; bases with no gene match: 2. The DNA of the CDR3 is TGTGCCAGCAGTCTGACAGGGGATTCACCCCTCCACTTT. Protein sequence: CASSLTGDSPLHF.

The rearrangement links TRBV3-1 (or the pseudogene TRBV3-2) to TRBJ2-7; TRBD1 might be the D (6 bases). Trimming pared 1 base from V and 2 bases from J, leaving 12 bases between. From germline, CDR1 is LGHDT and CDR2 YNNKEL (reference sequence). The CDR3 length is 15 residues. In DNA form, the CDR3 reads TGTGCCAGCAGCCAAGGAGACAGGTCGACCTACGAGCAGTACTTC. Protein: CASSQGDRSTYEQYF.

The gene calls are TRBV4-1 and TRBJ2-3; the match to TRBD2 covers 10 bases. CDR3 size: 14 residues. The V gene end was trimmed by 4 bases and the J gene end by 4 bases; junction bases not matched to a gene: 2. Germline loops: CDR1 MGHRA, CDR2 YSYEKL. CDR3 bases: TGCGCCAGCAGCCTAGCGGGAGGTGCAGATACGCAGTATTTT. Translation: CASSLAGGADTQYF.

This chain uses TRBV15 with TRBJ2-3; TRBD2 matches at 12 bases. Germline V CDR1 and CDR2: LNHNV, YYDKDF (reference sequence). The ends lost 1 base at V and 5 bases at J; junction bases unmatched: 13. The CDR3 covers 19 residues. This CDR3 is CATSRALPQTSGSKDTQYF. For the CDR3, the DNA is TGTGCCACCAGCAGAGCCCTTCCACAGACTAGCGGGAGTAAAGATACGCAGTATTTT.

The chain employs TRBV10-1 and TRBJ2-7, with D perhaps matching TRBD2 (6 bases). The germline V gene has CDR1 WNHNN and CDR2 SYGVQD (reference sequence). This CDR3 has 12 residues. V was shortened by 4 bases and J by 4 bases, with 8 bases between the two germline ends. CDR3 sequence: CASSGGGYEQYF. DNA of the CDR3: TGCGCCAGCAGTGGTGGGGGGTACGAGCAGTACTTC.

The chain couples TRBV27 to TRBJ2-3; 14 nucleotides agree with TRBD2. The CDR3 covers 15 residues. CDR1 and CDR2 from the germline V gene are MNHEY and SMNVEV (reference sequence). The ends lost 6 bases at V and 8 bases at J; junction bases unmatched: 7. The CDR3 DNA reads TGTGCCAGCAGAGGGACTAGCGGGAGTGTGGGTACGCAGTATTTT. Amino acid sequence: CASRGTSGSVGTQYF.

The gene calls are TRBV13 and TRBJ1-2; TRBD1 agrees at 11 bases. V lost 8 bases and J lost 7; bases outside the gene matches: 15. Germline assignment: CDR1 PRHDT and CDR2 FYEKMQ (reference sequence). CDR3 size: 16 residues. CDR3 loop: CASVRGQGARSIGYTF. The CDR3 nucleotides are TGTGCCAGCGTCCGAGGACAGGGGGCGCGGAGCATTGGCTACACCTTC.

V is TRBV9 and J is TRBJ2-7, with 9 bases lining up with TRBD1. Germline V gives CDR1 SGDLS, CDR2 YYNGEE. Trimming at V came to 1 base and at J to 5 bases, leaving 7 bases not matched to a gene. The CDR3 is made up of 15 amino acids. DNA of the CDR3: TGTGCCAGCAGCGTACGGGACAGGGATGACAACGAGCAGTACTTC. Encoded protein: CASSVRDRDDNEQYF.